Shown below are 28 T cell receptor beta chains from a single sample sequenced in a study of T cell repertoires in cytomegalovirus infection (dated by TCRdb to the late 2010s). The antigens of these receptors remain unknown. Sequencing relied on an Illumina HiSeq 1500. TCRdb handled the public reads itself, with Q25 trimming in fastp and clone calling in MiXCR, and kept productive beta chains. Identical CDR3 proteins give one entry, which carries the most common genes and DNA. Counted in this sample were approximately 600,000 distinct CDR3 sequences; 40% of them appeared once. Over 45% of the sample comes from the top ten. This specimen's treatment or condition label, interpreted: in vitro stimulation with specific CMV peptide epitopes to enrich CMV-specific T cells. This material consisted of cultured PBMCs, taken from culture after CMV antigen stimulation. The receptors originated from a human donor in good health (CMV status not recorded). Some clones in this sample may be carry-over from other donors' samples.

V gene TRBV6-1 combines with J gene TRBJ2-5; 7 bases line up with TRBD1. The V and J ends lost 7 bases and 5 bases, in that order; junction bases with no gene match: 7. CDR1 and CDR2 (germline): MNHNS, SASEGT. The CDR3 is 13 amino acids. CDR3 nucleotide sequence: TGTGCCAGCACCTGGACAGGTTGGGAGACCCAGTACTTC. Its translation is CASTWTGWETQYF.

This clonotype appeared once. The rearrangement links TRBV6-1 to TRBJ2-5; D remains ambiguous. From germline, CDR1 is MNHNS and CDR2 SASEGT. The V end lost 0 bases, the J end lost 4 bases, and 6 bases lay between the germline ends. The length of the CDR3 is 13 residues. CDR3 sequence reads: CASSEAVLETQYF. CDR3 sequence (DNA): TGTGCCAGCAGTGAAGCAGTTCTAGAGACCCAGTACTTC.

As regards this clonotype: Compared with germline, one end of the junction differs, possibly owing to a read error. The chain is built from TRBV7-8 and TRBJ2-7; 9 nucleotides align to TRBD2. This CDR3 spans 17 amino acids. The germline V gene encodes CDR1 SGHVS and CDR2 FQNEAQ. The CDR3 DNA is TGTGTCAGCAGCTTAGCCTCCGGACTAGCGTCCTCCTACGAGCAGTACTTC. This translates into CVSSLASGLASSYEQYF.

The chain carries TRBV12-3 or TRBV12-4 and TRBJ1-1; D remains ambiguous. The CDR3 totals 14 residues. V gave up 5 bases and J gave up 4 bases, with 14 bases separating them. CDR3 in amino acids: CASSGSLTITEAFF. DNA for the CDR3: TGTGCCAGCAGTGGGTCACTGACGATCACTGAAGCTTTCTTT.

This chain connects TRBV12-3 or TRBV12-4 to TRBJ1-4; 9 nucleotides agree with TRBD1. This CDR3 region has 15 residues. With V trimmed by 5 bases and J by 7 bases, 8 bases remained unmatched. The CDR3: CASSPGTGYVEKLFF. The DNA for the CDR3 is TGTGCCAGCAGTCCCGGGACAGGGTACGTTGAAAAACTGTTTTTT.

In this sample, this clonotype turned up many times. The chain uses TRBV7-2 and TRBJ2-2; 10 nucleotides line up with TRBD2. Germline V gives CDR1 SGHTA, CDR2 FQGNSA. This CDR3 spans 15 amino acids. After removal of 4 bases from V and 3 bases from J, the junction contained 2 bases not matched to a gene. The CDR3 loop reads CASSSSGRHTGELFF. The CDR3 nucleotides read TGTGCCAGCAGCTCTAGCGGGAGACACACCGGGGAGCTGTTTTTT.

This clonotype was observed a handful of times. The V call is TRBV19, the J call TRBJ2-1, with 11 bases identical to TRBD2. Per germline, CDR1 LNHDA and CDR2 SQIVND (reference sequence). V lost 9 bases and J lost 4; bases outside the gene matches: 11. This CDR3 region has 16 residues. This chain's CDR3 is CASGRTSGGLYNEQFF. In DNA, the CDR3 is TGTGCCAGCGGACGAACTAGCGGGGGACTATACAATGAGCAGTTCTTC.

This chain uses TRBV6-2 or TRBV6-3 with TRBJ2-5; TRBD1 is a possible D gene (6 bases). CDR1 MNHEY and CDR2 SVGEGT come from the germline V gene. Trimming shortened V by 5 bases and J by 3 bases, and 28 bases separated the two germline ends. The CDR3 has 19 amino acids. In DNA form, the CDR3 reads TGTGCCAGCAGTATCGGGTTTAGAAGACCCACGGGACAAAAAGAGACCCAGTACTTC. As protein: CASSIGFRRPTGQKETQYF.

The rearrangement links TRBV7-2 to TRBJ2-3; 11 nucleotides align to TRBD2. V was clipped by 4 bases and J by 2 bases; unmatched bases: 14. This CDR3 has 19 residues. Germline loops: CDR1 SGHTA, CDR2 FQGNSA. Here the CDR3 DNA reads TGTGCCAGCAGCTGGCCGTTGGTTATTAGCGGGAGGGACACAGATACGCAGTATTTT. It yields the protein CASSWPLVISGRDTDTQYF.

This clonotype turned up a few times. This chain connects TRBV20-1 to TRBJ1-5; TRBD1 matches at 9 bases. V lost 8 bases to trimming and J lost 7 bases; unmatched junction nucleotides: 9. The CDR3 has 13 residues. Germline values: CDR1 DFQATT, CDR2 SNEGSKA (reference sequence). The DNA of the CDR3 is TGCAGTTTAACACAGGGGGCAGAGCAGCCCCAGCATTTT. Translation: CSLTQGAEQPQHF.

At least ten counts were recorded for this clonotype. The J gene is TRBJ1-1, the V gene TRBV7-8, with D possibly matching TRBD1 (5 bases). V dropped 4 bases and J dropped 4 bases, with 19 bases sitting between them. Germline values: CDR1 SGHVS, CDR2 FQNEAQ. This CDR3 region has 16 residues. This CDR3 reads CASSSIRGPRGTEAFF. The CDR3 DNA follows: TGTGCCAGCAGCTCAATCCGGGGCCCCAGAGGCACTGAAGCTTTCTTT.

V and J are TRBV5-4 and TRBJ1-6; D gene unclear. The CDR3 consists of 12 residues. V gave up 9 bases and J gave up 1 base, with 5 bases separating them. Germline V gene sequence: CDR1 SGHNT, CDR2 YYREEE (reference sequence). CDR3: CATGSYNSPLHF. CDR3 nucleotides: TGTGCCACCGGGTCCTATAATTCACCCCTCCACTTT.

The chain joins TRBV7-2 to TRBJ2-3; unclear D gene. V lost 3 bases and J lost 6, with 10 bases in between. CDR1 and CDR2 from the germline V gene are SGHTA and FQGNSA. The CDR3 runs 13 residues. The CDR3 region is CASSFLVEDTQYF. CDR3 DNA: TGTGCCAGCAGCTTCCTAGTAGAGGATACGCAGTATTTT. The complete variable domain, with remaining parts taken from reference TRBV7-2 and TRBJ2-3, reads GAGVSQSPSNKVTEKGKDVELRCDPISGHTALYWYRQSLGQGLEFLIYFQGNSAPDKSGLPSDRFSAERTGGSVSTLTIQRTQQEDSAVYLCASSFLVEDTQYFGPGTRLTVL.

This clonotype has more than one count but fewer than ten. The chain joins TRBV7-2 to TRBJ1-3, with D uncertain. The ends were cut back, 4 bases at V and 0 bases at J, with 10 bases in the middle. The CDR3 runs 15 residues. Germline V CDR1 and CDR2: SGHTA, FQGNSA. The CDR3 spells CASSSSQSSGNTIYF. The CDR3, as DNA: TGTGCCAGCAGCTCATCGCAGAGCTCTGGAAACACCATATATTTT.

V and J are TRBV19 and TRBJ2-1, with D perhaps assigned TRBD1 or TRBD2 (5 bases each). Germline lookup yields CDR1 LNHDA and CDR2 SQIVND (reference sequence). CDR3 size: 14 residues. The V end was cut by 0 bases, the J end by 6 bases, with 9 bases between. The CDR3 nucleotides are TGTGCCAGTAGTATAGAGGCAGGGACCAATGAGCAGTTCTTC. This encodes CASSIEAGTNEQFF.

The chain links TRBV28 to TRBJ2-2; 7 bases are a match to TRBD1. The V segment lost 7 bases and the J segment 5 bases; nucleotides outside the gene matches: 10. From germline, CDR1 is MDHEN and CDR2 SYDVKM. CDR3 length equals 15 residues. Here the CDR3 reads CASTEEGAGTGELFF. In DNA form, the CDR3 reads TGTGCCAGCACCGAAGAGGGGGCTGGGACCGGGGAGCTGTTTTTT.

This clonotype was counted between two and nine times. The gene calls are TRBV7-2 and TRBJ2-1; D is possibly TRBD2 (5 bases). Germline assignment: CDR1 SGHTA and CDR2 FQGNSA. The CDR3 runs to 16 residues. The V and J ends lost 5 bases and 7 bases respectively, with 21 bases between them. The CDR3 region is CASSPGWSSPRNEQFF. The CDR3 DNA is TGTGCCAGCAGCCCGGGGTGGTCCTCTCCTAGGAATGAGCAGTTCTTC.

Here the CDR3 DNA reads TGTGCCAGTAGTATCTTCCGGGACAGAGGCAATCAGCCCCAGCATTTT. Translation: CASSIFRDRGNQPQHF. The V gene is TRBV19, the J gene TRBJ1-5, with 7 bases identical to TRBD1. There are 16 residues in the CDR3. Germline V CDR1 and CDR2: LNHDA, SQIVND (reference sequence). V trimming: 3 bases; J trimming: 2 bases; junction bases outside the gene matches: 7.

This clonotype was counted only a few times. The V call is TRBV5-4, the J call TRBJ1-4; D unresolved. CDR1 is SGHNT and CDR2 is YYREEE in the germline V gene (reference sequence). V gave up 0 bases and J gave up 8 bases, with 11 bases separating them. CDR3 length: 14 residues. CDR3 loop: CASSLGGLREKLFF. CDR3 coding DNA: TGTGCCAGCAGCTTGGGAGGTCTAAGAGAAAAACTGTTTTTT.

The rearrangement uses TRBV20-1 and TRBJ2-2, with TRBD1 matching over 9 bases. The germline V gene has CDR1 DFQATT and CDR2 SNEGSKA (reference sequence). Trimming removed 6 bases from V and 5 bases from J; junction bases left unmatched: 10. CDR3 length: 15 amino acids. The CDR3 nucleotides read TGCAGTGCCAGTACAGGGGGCGCCGGGACCGGGGAGCTGTTTTTT. Protein sequence: CSASTGGAGTGELFF.

This clonotype was seen more than once but under ten times. J is TRBJ1-5 and V is TRBV19; tentatively, D is TRBD1 (5 bases). This CDR3 contains 12 residues. V was cut by 8 bases and J by 5 bases, with 10 bases left in between. CDR1 LNHDA and CDR2 SQIVND come from the germline V gene (reference sequence). The CDR3 sequence: CASRQGDQPQHF. The DNA for the CDR3 is TGTGCCAGTCGTCAGGGTGATCAGCCCCAGCATTTT.

This rearrangement joins TRBV5-6 to TRBJ1-4, with 9 bases lining up with TRBD1. Per the germline V gene, CDR1 is SGHDT and CDR2 is YYEEEE. The junction had 6 bases not matched to a gene; V was cut back by 4 bases and J by 8 bases. The CDR3 length is 14 residues. CDR3 bases: TGTGCCAGCAGCCTCGGGGGACAGGGAGAAAAACTGTTTTTT. This gives the protein CASSLGGQGEKLFF. The complete variable domain, with remaining parts taken from reference TRBV5-6 and TRBJ1-4, reads DAGVTQSPTHLIKTRGQQVTLRCSPKSGHDTVSWYQQALGQGPQFIFQYYEEEERQRGNFPDRFSGHQFPNYSSELNVNALLLGDSALYLCASSLGGQGEKLFFGSGTQLSVL.

This chain joins TRBV5-1 and TRBJ2-7; 8 bases align to TRBD1. There are 15 residues in the CDR3. The germline CDR1 and CDR2 sequences are SGHRS and YFSETQ. The trim removed 3 bases at V and 6 bases at J, leaving 11 bases unmatched. The CDR3 reads CASSWERDRSFEQYF. CDR3 DNA: TGCGCCAGCAGCTGGGAACGGGACAGGTCTTTCGAGCAGTACTTC.

J is TRBJ2-7 and V is TRBV6-2 or TRBV6-3; D may be TRBD1 (5 bases). The CDR3 is made up of 12 amino acids. V was shortened by 7 bases and J by 2 bases, with 9 bases between the two germline ends. CDR1 and CDR2 from the germline V gene are MNHEY and SVGEGT. CDR3 region: CASKDKTYEQYF. DNA for the CDR3: TGTGCCAGCAAGGACAAGACCTACGAGCAGTACTTC.

This rearrangement joins TRBV11-2 to TRBJ1-6; D remains ambiguous. V was pared by 3 bases and J by 5 bases, with 8 bases between. This CDR3 spans 14 amino acids. In germline, CDR1 is SGHAT, CDR2 FQNNGV. This CDR3 reads CASSFEGNNSPLHF. CDR3 in DNA: TGTGCCAGCAGCTTTGAGGGAAATAATTCACCCCTCCACTTT.

V gene TRBV7-9 combines with J gene TRBJ2-1; D gene uncertain. CDR1 is SEHNR and CDR2 is FQNEAQ in the germline V gene (reference sequence). This CDR3 region has 12 residues. V lost 4 bases and J 9 bases, leaving 10 bases between the germline ends. The CDR3 nucleotides are TGTGCCAGCAGCTCGGGTGGATTTGAGCAGTTCTTC. It encodes CASSSGGFEQFF.

The chain links TRBV20-1 to TRBJ1-5; D may be TRBD1 (6 bases). Germline values: CDR1 DFQATT, CDR2 SNEGSKA (reference sequence). There are 16 residues in the CDR3. Trimming removed 3 bases from V and 4 bases from J, with 19 bases in between. CDR3 amino acids: CSARAPGTNTNQPQHF. The DNA of the CDR3 is TGCAGTGCTAGGGCTCCCGGGACAAATACTAATCAGCCCCAGCATTTT.

The genes are TRBV9 and TRBJ2-2, with D maybe TRBD2 (5 bases). V dropped 0 bases and J dropped 4 bases, with 7 bases sitting between them. CDR3 length: 14 amino acids. Per the germline V gene, CDR1 is SGDLS and CDR2 is YYNGEE. The CDR3 coding sequence is TGTGCCAGCAGCGTAGGCACTAGCACCGGGGAGCTGTTTTTT. Translation gives CASSVGTSTGELFF.